These 9 T cell receptor beta chains were all obtained from the same sample, sequenced in a study of OX40 agonist ivuxolimab in advanced cancers. Assay: immunoSEQ multiplex PCR; the TCRdb copy retains only in-frame clones and omits some. The top ten hold approximately 30% of the sample, which has 30,000 to 35,000 clones, 70% to 90% seen once. This material consisted of CD4+ or CD8+ T cells sorted from blood, taken in a trial of the OX40 agonist ivuxolimab. The receptors shown here come from an adult with an advanced solid tumor such as melanoma, head and neck, liver or kidney cancer.

The rearrangement links TRBV9 to TRBJ2-7; no clear D. The CDR3 contains 15 residues. Trimming took off 0 bases at V and 0 bases at J, with 10 bases between the two ends. The germline CDR1 and CDR2 sequences are SGDLS and YYNGEE. CDR3 in amino acids: CASSVDPVSSYEQYF. CDR3 sequence (DNA): TGTGCCAGCAGCGTAGATCCTGTGAGCTCCTACGAGCAGTACTTC.

The chain carries TRBV4-1 and TRBJ1-1, with 9 bases matching TRBD1. After removal of 3 bases from V and 4 bases from J, the junction contained 6 bases not matched to a gene. The CDR3 is 15 residues long. Germline V gene sequence: CDR1 MGHRA, CDR2 YSYEKL. The CDR3 here is CASSQGQGLGTEAFF. CDR3 DNA: TGCGCCAGCAGCCAGGGACAGGGATTAGGCACTGAAGCTTTCTTT.

This clone came up once. V gene TRBV7-8 combines with J gene TRBJ1-1; D gene unclear. CDR3 length: 14 amino acids. Looked up from germline, CDR1 is SGHVS and CDR2 is FQNEAQ. The ends were cut back, 2 bases at V and 1 base at J, with 8 bases in the middle. CDR3 region: CASSLLFQNTEAFF. CDR3 coding DNA: TGTGCCAGCAGCTTACTCTTTCAGAACACTGAAGCTTTCTTT.

CDR3 in DNA: TGCGCCAGCAGTCAGTCGACTAGCGGGGGCCAAGAGACCCAGTACTTC. The encoded protein is CASSQSTSGGQETQYF. V is TRBV23-1 and J is TRBJ2-5, with 12 bases aligning to TRBD2. TRBV23-1 qualifies as an ORF whose function is uncertain. The CDR3 is made up of 16 amino acids. The ends lost 3 bases at V and 1 base at J; junction bases unmatched: 3.

The chain has TRBV19 and TRBJ1-2; 7 bases are a match to TRBD1. The CDR3 consists of 17 residues. The V segment lost 7 bases and the J segment 2 bases; nucleotides outside the gene matches: 16. CDR1 is LNHDA, CDR2 SQIVND, per germline (reference sequence). This CDR3 is CASTERTDRRLNYGYTF. The DNA for the CDR3 is TGTGCCAGTACTGAACGAACGGACAGGCGATTGAACTATGGCTACACCTTC.

The genes are TRBV5-1 and TRBJ2-6; D might be TRBD1 (5 bases). The CDR3 has 18 residues. Germline V gene sequence: CDR1 SGHRS, CDR2 YFSETQ. V dropped 1 base and J dropped 1 base, with 15 bases sitting between them. This CDR3 reads CASSLRQNVISGANVLTF. The CDR3 DNA is TGCGCCAGCAGCTTGAGACAGAACGTGATATCTGGGGCCAACGTCCTGACTTTC.

This chain uses TRBV4-1 with TRBJ1-2; 9 bases agree with TRBD1. V was clipped by 5 bases and J by 4 bases; unmatched bases: 8. CDR1 MGHRA and CDR2 YSYEKL come from the germline V gene. This CDR3 is built from 15 residues. The CDR3 reads CASSGPGQGPYGYTF. The CDR3 nucleotides are TGCGCCAGCAGCGGCCCGGGACAGGGTCCCTATGGCTACACCTTC.

The chain's CDR3 is CASSLSSGSQDEQFF. The CDR3 DNA reads as TGTGCCAGCAGCTTATCTAGCGGGAGTCAAGATGAGCAGTTCTTC. The rearrangement uses TRBV7-3 and TRBJ2-1; 10 bases line up with TRBD2. The ends lost 2 bases at V and 8 bases at J; junction bases unmatched: 6. This CDR3 has 15 amino acids. The germline CDR1 and CDR2 sequences are SGHTA and FQGTGA.

V is TRBV27 and J is TRBJ1-1; the D gene is possibly TRBD1 (5 bases). The CDR3 is made up of 14 amino acids. Deletions cut 3 bases from V and 0 bases from J, with 8 bases between. The germline V gene encodes CDR1 MNHEY and CDR2 SMNVEV (reference sequence). The CDR3 loop reads CASSLGQMNTEAFF. The DNA for the CDR3 is TGTGCCAGCAGTTTGGGGCAGATGAACACTGAAGCTTTCTTT.